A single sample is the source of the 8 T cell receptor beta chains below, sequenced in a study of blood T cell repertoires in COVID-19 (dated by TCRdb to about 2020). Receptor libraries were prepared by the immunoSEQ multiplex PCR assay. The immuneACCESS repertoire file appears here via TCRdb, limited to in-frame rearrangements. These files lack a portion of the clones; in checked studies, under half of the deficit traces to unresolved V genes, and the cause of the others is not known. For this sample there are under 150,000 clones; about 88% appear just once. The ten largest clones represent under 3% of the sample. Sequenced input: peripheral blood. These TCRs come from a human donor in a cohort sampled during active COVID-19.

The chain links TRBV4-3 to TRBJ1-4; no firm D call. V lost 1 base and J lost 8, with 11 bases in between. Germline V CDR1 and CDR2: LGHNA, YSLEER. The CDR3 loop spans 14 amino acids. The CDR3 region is CASSQGGGNEKLFF. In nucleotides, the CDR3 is TGCGCCAGCAGCCAAGGAGGAGGGAACGAAAAACTGTTTTTT.

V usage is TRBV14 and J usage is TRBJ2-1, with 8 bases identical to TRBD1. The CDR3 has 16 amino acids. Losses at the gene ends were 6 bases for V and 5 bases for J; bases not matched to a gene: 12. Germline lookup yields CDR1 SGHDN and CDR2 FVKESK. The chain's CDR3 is CASRRIGTGSDNEQFF. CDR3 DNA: TGTGCCAGCAGACGTATTGGGACAGGTTCTGACAATGAGCAGTTCTTC. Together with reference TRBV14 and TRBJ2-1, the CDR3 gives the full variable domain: EAGVTQFPSHSVIEKGQTVTLRCDPISGHDNLYWYRRVMGKEIKFLLHFVKESKQDESGMPNNRFLAERTGGTYSTLKVQPAELEDSGVYFCASRRIGTGSDNEQFFGPGTRLTVL.

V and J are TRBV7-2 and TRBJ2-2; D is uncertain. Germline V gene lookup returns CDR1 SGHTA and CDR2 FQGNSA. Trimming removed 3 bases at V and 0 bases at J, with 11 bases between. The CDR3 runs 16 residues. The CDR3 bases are TGTGCCAGCAGCTTGGTTGGCTCCTCGAACACCGGGGAGCTGTTTTTT. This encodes CASSLVGSSNTGELFF.

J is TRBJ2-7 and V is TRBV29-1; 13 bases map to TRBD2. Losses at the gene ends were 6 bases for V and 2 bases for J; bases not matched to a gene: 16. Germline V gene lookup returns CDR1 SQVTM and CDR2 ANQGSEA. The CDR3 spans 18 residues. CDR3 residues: CSVTTGTSGMIRTYEQYF. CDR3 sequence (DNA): TGCAGCGTGACCACCGGGACTAGCGGGATGATCAGGACCTACGAGCAGTACTTC.

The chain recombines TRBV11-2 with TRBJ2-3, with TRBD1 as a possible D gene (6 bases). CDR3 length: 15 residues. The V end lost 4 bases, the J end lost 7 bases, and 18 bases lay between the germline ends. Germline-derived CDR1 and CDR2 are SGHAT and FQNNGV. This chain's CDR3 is CASSYRTEGENTQYF. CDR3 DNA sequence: TGTGCCAGCAGCTATAGGACAGAGGGCGAAAATACGCAGTATTTT.

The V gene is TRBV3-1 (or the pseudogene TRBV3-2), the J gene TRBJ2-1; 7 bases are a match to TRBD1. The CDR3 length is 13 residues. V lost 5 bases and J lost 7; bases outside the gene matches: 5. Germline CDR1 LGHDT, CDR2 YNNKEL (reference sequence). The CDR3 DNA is TGTGCCAGCAGCGCCCCGACAGGGAATGAGCAGTTCTTC. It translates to CASSAPTGNEQFF.

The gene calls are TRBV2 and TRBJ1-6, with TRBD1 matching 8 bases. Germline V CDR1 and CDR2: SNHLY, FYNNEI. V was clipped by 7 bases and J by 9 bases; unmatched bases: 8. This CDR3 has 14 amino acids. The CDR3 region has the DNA TGTGCCAGCACTGGACAGGGTGTGATTTCACCCCTCCACTTT. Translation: CASTGQGVISPLHF.

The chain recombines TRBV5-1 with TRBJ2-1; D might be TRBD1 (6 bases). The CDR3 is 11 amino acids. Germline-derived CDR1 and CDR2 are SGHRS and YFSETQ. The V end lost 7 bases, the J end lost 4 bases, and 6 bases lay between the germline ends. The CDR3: CASGTYNEQFF. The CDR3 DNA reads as TGCGCCAGCGGGACATACAATGAGCAGTTCTTC.